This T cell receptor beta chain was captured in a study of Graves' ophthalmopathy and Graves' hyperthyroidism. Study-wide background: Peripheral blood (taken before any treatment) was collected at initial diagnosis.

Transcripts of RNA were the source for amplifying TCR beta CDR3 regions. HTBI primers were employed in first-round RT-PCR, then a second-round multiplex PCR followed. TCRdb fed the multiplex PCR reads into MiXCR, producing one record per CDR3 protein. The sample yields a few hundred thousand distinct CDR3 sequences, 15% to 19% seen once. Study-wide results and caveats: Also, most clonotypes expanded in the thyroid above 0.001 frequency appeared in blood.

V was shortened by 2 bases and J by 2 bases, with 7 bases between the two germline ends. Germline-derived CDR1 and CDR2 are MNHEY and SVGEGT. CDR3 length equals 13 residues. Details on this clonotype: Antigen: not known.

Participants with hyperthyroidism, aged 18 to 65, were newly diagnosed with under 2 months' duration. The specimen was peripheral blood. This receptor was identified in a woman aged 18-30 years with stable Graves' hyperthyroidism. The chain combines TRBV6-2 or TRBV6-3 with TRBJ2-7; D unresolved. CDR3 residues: CASSYDLPYEQYF. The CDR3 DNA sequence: TGTGCCAGCAGTTACGATCTTCCCTACGAGCAGTACTTC.